Presented here are 5 T cell receptor beta chains from one specimen sequenced in a study of T cells in Graves' hyperthyroidism and ophthalmopathy. From RNA transcripts, TCR beta CDR3 regions were amplified. HTBI primers were employed in a first-round RT-PCR of the TCR CDR3. One entry per CDR3 protein results from TCRdb running MiXCR on the multiplex PCR reads. This table holds about 380,000 distinct CDR3 sequences, 14% found once. Source material: blood. The origin of the receptors is a woman in her sixties or seventies with Graves' hyperthyroidism.

This clonotype showed up many times. The V call is TRBV3-1, the J call TRBJ2-5, with a possible D match to TRBD2 (6 bases). The germline V gene has CDR1 LGHDT and CDR2 YNNKEL (reference sequence). V dropped 6 bases and J dropped 2 bases, with 10 bases sitting between them. This CDR3 contains 13 residues. Written as DNA, the CDR3 is TGTGCCAGCAGGCTCGGGACTCAAGAGACCCAGTACTTC. Translation: CASRLGTQETQYF.

This clonotype was seen many times. The V gene is TRBV12-3 or TRBV12-4, the J gene TRBJ1-2; D might be TRBD1 (6 bases). The CDR3 is made up of 14 amino acids. V was shortened by 6 bases and J by 4 bases, with 15 bases between the two germline ends. CDR3 nucleotides: TGTGCCAGCAGCCTTCAGGGGTCCGGCTATGGCTACACCTTC. Protein product: CASSLQGSGYGYTF.

The table lists this clonotype with many counts. The V and J genes are TRBV18 and TRBJ2-5; D is unclear. The ends were cut back, 4 bases at V and 0 bases at J, with 9 bases in the middle. Germline loops: CDR1 KGHSH, CDR2 LQKENI. This CDR3 is built from 14 residues. CDR3: CASSLSEDQETQYF. The CDR3 nucleotides read TGTGCCAGCTCACTTTCCGAAGACCAAGAGACCCAGTACTTC.

This clonotype was recorded many times. This rearrangement joins TRBV28 to TRBJ2-3; no definite D call. Germline V lookup: CDR1 MDHEN, CDR2 SYDVKM. V lost 6 bases and J 3 bases, leaving 10 bases between the germline ends. This CDR3 has 13 amino acids. CDR3: CASSTPGTDTQYF. The CDR3, as DNA: TGTGCCAGCAGCACTCCTGGGACAGATACGCAGTATTTT.

This clonotype was recorded at least ten times. CDR3 sequence (DNA): TGTGCCAGCAGCTCTGCGGGGACAGGGGACCCCCTAGCGGGGAAGCCCTACGAGCAGTACTTC. Amino acids: CASSSAGTGDPLAGKPYEQYF. The chain combines TRBV7-9 with TRBJ2-7; a weak D match, TRBD1 (10 bases). Germline CDR1 SEHNR, CDR2 FQNEAQ (reference sequence). V was clipped by 4 bases and J by 2 bases, with 33 bases between them. The CDR3 extends over 21 amino acids.